This T cell receptor beta chain is drawn from a study of shared clonotypes between healthy human individuals. Study findings and constraints: Several donors held about 5.1% of naive CD4 clonotypes in common.

This clone was detected once. Its antigen is currently unknown. Germline V gene data show CDR1 as MDHEN and CDR2 as SYDVKM. The CDR3 loop spans 17 amino acids. The germline V and J ends were trimmed by 6 bases and 0 bases, with 19 bases remaining between them. The protocol was immunoSEQ multiplex PCR, while the TCRdb copy is restricted to in-frame clones and leaves out a portion. The repertoire holds 500,000 to 700,000 clones, with 85% to 95% as singletons. CD8 cells classed as naive were CD45RO-negative and positively selected for CCR7, excluding terminally differentiated effector memory CD45RA+ cells. Only Caucasian adults living in Nashville, Tennessee served as donors.

The sample taken for sequencing was naive CD8+ T cells sorted from blood. The TCR was taken from a woman aged 25 to 39 in good health. The V call is TRBV28, the J call TRBJ2-3; D call uncertain. The CDR3 loop reads CASRTSPLRSSTDTQYF. The CDR3 DNA sequence: TGTGCCAGCAGAACCTCCCCCCTGCGATCTAGCACAGATACGCAGTATTTT.